The 27 T cell receptor beta chains reported below all come from one sample, sequenced in a study of CD4 and CD8 cells across lung adenocarcinoma regions. TCRdb re-derived calls from the PCR reads in MiXCR, one entry per CDR3 protein. The repertoire holds some 14,000 distinct CDR3 sequences, with just under 45% as singletons. Sequenced input: CD4+ T cells from the center of a lung tumor. All receptors derive from a male donor with lung adenocarcinoma. The CD4 and CD8 labels of this study may be unreliable.

This clonotype showed up many times. The gene calls are TRBV25-1 and TRBJ2-2; D possibly corresponds to TRBD1 (5 bases). The CDR3 contains 14 residues. Germline assignment: CDR1 MGHDK and CDR2 SYGVNS. Trimming pared 0 bases from V and 3 bases from J, leaving 5 bases between. In DNA, the CDR3 is TGTGCCAGCAGTGAATACAGGGACACCGGGGAGCTGTTTTTT. Its translation is CASSEYRDTGELFF.

This chain's CDR3 is CASSEGRLEQFF. The CDR3 region has the DNA TGTGCCAGCAGTGAAGGTCGGCTTGAGCAGTTCTTC. The chain is built from TRBV25-1 and TRBJ2-7; no clear D gene. Judging by the DNA end, TRBJ2-1 fits better; the J call may be wrong. This CDR3 region has 12 residues. Germline assignment: CDR1 MGHDK and CDR2 SYGVNS.

By its share, this clonotype is medium-sized. The chain couples TRBV10-1 to TRBJ2-1; TRBD2 is a possible D gene (6 bases). From germline, CDR1 is WNHNN and CDR2 SYGVQD (reference sequence). The CDR3 has 13 amino acids. Trimming pared 0 bases from V and 15 bases from J, leaving 15 bases between. DNA for the CDR3: TGCGCCAGCAGTGAGTCGGGTAGCGGTGTTGGGTTCTTC. Its protein is CASSESGSGVGFF.

In regard to this clonotype: The junction does not match germline at one end; this may be a read error. The V gene is TRBV7-3, the J gene TRBJ2-3; 8 positions match TRBD2. Looked up from germline, CDR1 is SGHTA and CDR2 is FQGTGA. CDR3 length: 14 residues. In DNA, the CDR3 is TGTGCCAGCAGCTTGGGACTAGATGACGATACGCAGTACTTT. Protein sequence: CASSLGLDDDTQYF.

Comments on this clonotype: Mismatch with germline at one junction end may stem from a read error. The chain combines TRBV10-3 with TRBJ2-3, with 8 bases that match TRBD2. Germline V gene sequence: CDR1 ENHRY, CDR2 SYGVKD. This CDR3 spans 18 amino acids. CDR3 sequence reads: CAIRGGGRRQWATDTQYF. The CDR3 DNA sequence: TGTGCCATCAGGGGTGGCGGGAGGCGGCAGTGGGCCACAGACACGCAGTATTTC.

This chain's CDR3 is CASSLSGTSTGELFF. The CDR3 region has the DNA TGCGCCAGCAGCCTTAGCGGGACGTCCACCGGGGAGCTGTTTTTT. The chain combines TRBV5-1 with TRBJ2-2, with 8 bases that match TRBD2. CDR1 is SGHRS and CDR2 is YFSETQ in the germline V gene. The CDR3 runs 15 residues. The ends lost 4 bases at V and 4 bases at J; junction bases unmatched: 6.

This clonotype was counted between two and nine times. This chain links TRBV7-6 with TRBJ1-6; D call uncertain. The V and J ends lost 5 bases and 8 bases respectively, with 22 bases between them. This CDR3 contains 17 residues. The V gene's germline CDR1 is SGHVS and CDR2 FNYEAQ. The CDR3 here is CASSVDRAPTPDSPLHF. CDR3 nucleotides: TGTGCCAGCAGCGTCGACCGGGCCCCAACCCCTGATTCACCCCTCCACTTT.

The genes are TRBV4-1 and TRBJ1-2; the D gene is possibly TRBD1 (5 bases). The CDR3 covers 12 residues. Looked up from germline, CDR1 is MGHRA and CDR2 is YSYEKL. V lost 1 base to trimming and J lost 6 bases, with 6 bases between them. This CDR3 is CASSQGGNGYTF. The CDR3 DNA reads as TGCGCCAGCAGCCAAGGGGGCAATGGCTACACCTTC.

As for this clonotype: Germline and junction disagree at one end, which may indicate a read error. The CDR3 is CAGRGYGGTETQYF. As DNA, the CDR3 is TGTGCGGGCCGGGGATACGGCGGCACAGAGACGCAGTATTTT. The rearrangement links TRBV6-1 to TRBJ2-3, with D possibly matching TRBD2 (5 bases). CDR3 size: 14 residues. Germline CDR1 and CDR2: MNHNS and SASEGT.

The chain couples TRBV27 to TRBJ2-2, with no clear D. CDR1 and CDR2 (germline): MNHEY, SMNVEV (reference sequence). V lost 5 bases and J 2 bases, leaving 6 bases between the germline ends. The CDR3 spans 13 residues. CDR3 in amino acids: CASSPINTGELFF. CDR3 DNA: TGTGCCAGCAGTCCAATAAACACCGGGGAGCTGTTTTTT.

This sequence joins TRBV20-1 and TRBJ1-1; tentative D call: TRBD1 (6 bases). Germline V lookup: CDR1 DFQATT, CDR2 SNEGSKA (reference sequence). V shed 4 bases and J shed 0 bases, with 12 bases lying between them. CDR3 size: 14 residues. The CDR3: CSAINRVVNTEAFF. The CDR3 nucleotides read TGCAGTGCTATTAACAGGGTGGTGAACACTGAAGCTTTCTTT.

This clonotype is labeled medium-sized. This chain uses TRBV6-1 with TRBJ2-1; tentatively, D is TRBD1 or TRBD2 (6 bases each). Gene TRBJ2-7 matches the end of the DNA better, so the J call may be wrong. The germline CDR1 and CDR2 sequences are MNHNS and SASEGT. The CDR3 extends over 14 amino acids. DNA for the CDR3: TGTGCCAGCACCGTCGGGGGCCGCCGTTTTGAGCAGTACTTC. As protein: CASTVGGRRFEQYF.

This CDR3 is CASSFTYEQYF. In DNA form, the CDR3 reads TGTGCCAGCAGCTTCACCTACGAGCAGTACTTC. The chain combines TRBV7-8 with TRBJ2-7; D is undetermined. The CDR3 consists of 11 residues. Germline V lookup: CDR1 SGHVS, CDR2 FQNEAQ. V shed 3 bases and J shed 2 bases, with 2 bases lying between them.

The rearrangement joins TRBV6-5 to TRBJ2-1; possible D gene TRBD1, 6 bases. The J call may be in error: the DNA end matches TRBJ2-7 better. This CDR3 spans 13 amino acids. Germline V gene data show CDR1 as MNHEY and CDR2 as SVGAGI. The CDR3 bases are TGTGCCAGCAGTTACAGGGACACCTACGAGCAGTACTTC. Its protein is CASSYRDTYEQYF.

Notes on this clonotype: An end of the junction differs from the germline gene, which may be a read error. The rearrangement links TRBV6-1 to TRBJ2-3; D is perhaps TRBD1 or TRBD2 (5 bases each). Looked up from germline, CDR1 is MNHNS and CDR2 is SASEGT. This CDR3 spans 14 amino acids. The CDR3 sequence: CATSGPGGQDTQYF. DNA for the CDR3: TGTGCCACCTCGGGACCCGGTGGCCAAGATACGCAGTACTTT.

The V gene is TRBV6-1, the J gene TRBJ2-3, with D perhaps given as TRBD1 or TRBD2 (6 bases each). The CDR3 length is 16 residues. Germline CDR1 is MNHNS and CDR2 is SASEGT. Trimming left V 3 bases short and J 11 bases short, with 24 bases between. This CDR3 is CASSEGPGEGGSEQYF. The CDR3 bases are TGTGCCAGCAGTGAGGGCCCGGGAGAGGGGGGAAGTGAGCAGTATTTT.

The chain recombines TRBV7-6 with TRBJ2-1; TRBD2 agrees at 7 bases. V was pared by 1 base and J by 10 bases, with 7 bases of the junction left unmatched. This CDR3 spans 14 amino acids. Germline CDR1 is SGHVS and CDR2 is FNYEAQ. CDR3 residues: CASSLEGGSREQFF. For the CDR3, the DNA is TGTGCCAGCAGCTTAGAGGGCGGGAGCCGGGAGCAGTTCTTC.

Worth noting for this clonotype: Germline and junction disagree at one end, which may indicate a read error. Written as DNA, the CDR3 is TGTGCCAGCAGTAGAGACCCGGGGGTGGGATCCAAAAACACGCAGTATTTC. This translates into CASSRDPGVGSKNTQYF. J is TRBJ2-3 and V is TRBV6-1; TRBD2 might be the D (6 bases). Germline assignment: CDR1 MNHNS and CDR2 SASEGT. The CDR3 extends over 17 amino acids.

By share of the sample, this clonotype is medium-sized (0.01 to 0.1%). This rearrangement joins TRBV6-5 to TRBJ2-1, with D possibly matching TRBD2 (5 bases). The length of the CDR3 is 16 residues. The V gene lost 4 bases and the J gene lost 0 bases, with 13 bases spanning the gap. Germline CDR1 MNHEY, CDR2 SVGAGI. CDR3 region: CASSSGREPSYNEQFF. CDR3 in DNA: TGTGCCAGCAGTTCCGGACGGGAACCCTCCTACAATGAGCAGTTCTTC.

Details on this clonotype: No DNA is shown, since the ends of the CDR3 on it are uncertain; the CDR3 is the one TCRdb lists. The V call is TRBV27, the J call TRBJ2-3; the table gives TRBD1 as D, unverified against the DNA. The V gene's germline CDR1 is MNHEY and CDR2 SMNVEV (reference sequence). The CDR3 is 18 amino acids long, termini counted. The CDR3 protein is CASSFVHRGGVGTGTLYF.

As regards this clonotype: At one end the junction does not follow the germline gene, possibly because of a read error. The chain carries TRBV4-2 and TRBJ2-3; no reliable D call. The CDR3 contains 16 residues. The V gene's germline CDR1 is LGHNA and CDR2 YNFKEQ. In DNA, the CDR3 is TGTGCCAGCAGCCAAGACGGCCCAACAGCCACAGATATTCAGTACTTT. Encoded protein: CASSQDGPTATDIQYF.

This chain links TRBV29-1 with TRBJ2-5; D is unclear. The CDR3 covers 12 residues. Germline CDR1 and CDR2: SQVTM and ANQGSEA. V lost 3 bases, J lost 5 bases, and 10 bases lay in between. CDR3 in amino acids: CSVEGPPETQYF. The CDR3 nucleotides are TGCAGCGTTGAGGGCCCGCCCGAGACCCAGTACTTC.

This clonotype was recorded a few times. The chain combines TRBV27 with TRBJ2-1; D is unclear. The assigned J gene may be wrong: the sequence end matches TRBJ2-7 better. The CDR3 has 15 residues. Germline V gene sequence: CDR1 MNHEY, CDR2 SMNVEV (reference sequence). CDR3 nucleotides: TGTGCCAGCAGTTCCCTAAGTTTGGGGACCTACGAGCAGTACTTC. It yields the protein CASSSLSLGTYEQYF.

Note on this clonotype: One junction end does not reproduce the germline sequence, and a read error may be involved. This chain joins TRBV6-1 and TRBJ2-3, with D perhaps given as TRBD1 or TRBD2 (6 bases each). CDR3 length: 15 amino acids. Germline CDR1 and CDR2: MNHNS and SASEGT. The DNA for the CDR3 is TGTGCCAGGGGTTTCGGGGGCTCTGGCACAGATACGCAGTATTTC. This gives the protein CARGFGGSGTDTQYF.

This clonotype was counted ten times or more. The V call is TRBV6-2 or TRBV6-3, the J call TRBJ2-5, with a possible D match to TRBD1 (5 bases). Per the germline V gene, CDR1 is MNHEY and CDR2 is SVGEGT. CDR3 size: 13 residues. Trimming left V 4 bases short and J 3 bases short, with 9 bases between. The CDR3 here is CASSSGNEETQYF. The DNA for the CDR3 is TGTGCCAGCAGTTCAGGGAACGAAGAGACCCAGTACTTC.

The chain employs TRBV7-2 and TRBJ2-5; TRBD2 might be the D (7 bases). The J call is uncertain, as TRBJ2-7 better fits the DNA end. The CDR3 runs to 16 residues. Looked up from germline, CDR1 is SGHTA and CDR2 is FQGNSA. The CDR3 DNA reads as TGTGCCAGCAGTCGTCGGGGGGCCCGATCGGGGTACGAGCAGTACTTC. The encoded protein is CASSRRGARSGYEQYF.

The chain links TRBV6-1 to TRBJ2-2, with D perhaps being TRBD1 or TRBD2 (6 bases each). Trimming removed 2 bases from V and 4 bases from J, with 11 bases in between. Per the germline V gene, CDR1 is MNHNS and CDR2 is SASEGT. CDR3 length equals 15 residues. DNA for the CDR3: TGTGCCAGCAGTGAAAGGAGGGGGAGCACCGGGGAGCTGTTTTTT. This translates into CASSERRGSTGELFF.